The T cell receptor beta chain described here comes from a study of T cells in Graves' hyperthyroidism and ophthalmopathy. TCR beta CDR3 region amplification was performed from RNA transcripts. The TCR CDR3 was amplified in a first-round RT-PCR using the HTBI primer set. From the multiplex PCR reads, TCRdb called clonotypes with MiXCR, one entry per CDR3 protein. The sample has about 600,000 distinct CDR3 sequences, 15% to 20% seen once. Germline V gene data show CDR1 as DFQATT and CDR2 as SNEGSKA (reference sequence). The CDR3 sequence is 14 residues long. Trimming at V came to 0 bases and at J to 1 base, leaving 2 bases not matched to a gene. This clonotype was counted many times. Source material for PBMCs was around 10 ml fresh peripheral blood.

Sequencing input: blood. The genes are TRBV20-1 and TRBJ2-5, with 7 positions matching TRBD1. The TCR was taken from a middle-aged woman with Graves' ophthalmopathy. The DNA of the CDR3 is TGCAGTGCTAGAGATGGACAGGCCCAAGAGACCCAGTACTTC. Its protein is CSARDGQAQETQYF.